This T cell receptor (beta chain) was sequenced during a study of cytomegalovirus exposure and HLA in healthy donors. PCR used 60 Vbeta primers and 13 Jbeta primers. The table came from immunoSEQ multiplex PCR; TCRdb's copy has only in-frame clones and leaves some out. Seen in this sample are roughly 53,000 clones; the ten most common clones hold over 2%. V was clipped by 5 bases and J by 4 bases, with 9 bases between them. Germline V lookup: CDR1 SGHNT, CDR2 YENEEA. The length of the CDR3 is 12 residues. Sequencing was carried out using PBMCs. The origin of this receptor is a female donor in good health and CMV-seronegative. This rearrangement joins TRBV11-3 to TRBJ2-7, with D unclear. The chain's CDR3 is CASSENEYEQYF. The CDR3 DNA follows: TGTGCCAGCAGCGAGAACGAGTACGAGCAGTACTTC.